This TCR beta chain emerged from a study of blood T cell repertoires in COVID-19 (TCRdb year 2020). As for the study more broadly: Samples from collaborators originated in the United States, Italy and Spain and spanned both the acute and convalescent phases of COVID-19. Subjects who had been exposed to COVID-19, were actively infected with it, or had recovered from it provided the deeply sampled blood TCRbeta repertoires that made up the dataset. A freely available public database, intended as a resource for researchers studying the immune response to SARS-CoV-2, is where the repertoires were released. Samples were obtained from the ongoing ImmuneRACE study (first 160 participants) and from 1,254 subjects provided by 6 global collaborators. The sample metadata nearly always contained a de-identified subject ID, COVID-19 status, age in years and sex. HLA class I and class II types, where available, came from metadata supplied by the sample provider rather than from assay-based typing. The material from the prospective study consisted of cDNA or gDNA derived from T cells, B-cell-depleted T cells, or PBMCs.

From its cysteine to its phenylalanine, the CDR3 spans 14 amino acids. The kept DNA is CDR3 alone, 42 bases in frame from the first base. CDR1 and CDR2 were assigned from the germline V gene (reference sequence) as LNHDA and SQIVND. The germline V and J ends show losses of 9 bases and 2 bases respectively, and no gene match explains 5 bases of the junction. The immunoSEQ Assay, a bias-controlled multiplex PCR, was used to amplify TCRbeta CDR3 regions from genomic DNA. Turning to the authors' computational methods: The number of nucleated cells in each sample was estimated by amplification of reference gene primers within the assay. Sequence reads were collapsed and filtered to measure the absolute abundance of every unique TCRbeta CDR3 rearrangement. For each sample, productive Simpson clonality was calculated as the square root of Simpson's diversity index across productive rearrangements. In TCRdb, the immuneACCESS table is reduced to in-frame sequences with V and J assigned. These tables do not hold every clone; where another copy was compared, an unresolved V gene accounts for under half, and the others remain unexplained. Clonal size and the V and J genes are those of that table, whereas D and trimming came from the DNA. The sample table lists roughly 300,000 clones, 90% to 95% of them with a count of one. Around 2.2% of the sample lies in the top ten.

One collaborating source in Seattle enrolled patients while the patients were actively infected and followed the patients over time throughout the course of disease. Collaborating institutions collected whole blood in K2EDTA tubes following their own protocols. For TCRbeta analysis, collaborators shipped samples in one of three forms: frozen whole blood, isolated PBMCs, or DNA extracted from either of those sample types. As regards this clone: Its target antigen remains unknown. Within one base of it there is no much larger clone, and no base qualities were kept.

Findings and caveats that apply to the study as a whole: Clinical and demographic metadata were provided uncurated, with the amount varying by source and participant.

In this chain, TRBV19 is recombined with TRBJ2-1, with 9 middle bases fitting TRBD1. The receptor's source is a young woman with COVID-19, enrolled during active disease. Sequenced: peripheral blood. CDR3 protein: CASLGTGPYNEQFF. The DNA sequence is as follows: TGTGCCAGCCTTGGGACAGGGCCCTACAATGAGCAGTTCTTC.